Below are 17 T cell receptor beta chains sequenced from a single sample in a study of cytomegalovirus exposure and HLA in healthy donors. 60 Vbeta and 13 Jbeta primers were used in PCR. TCRdb's table, derived via immunoSEQ multiplex PCR, lists solely in-frame clones and lacks some. The table lists over 150,000 clones, 80% of them singletons. Input material: PBMCs. These receptors all come from a man aged 30-40 years in good health and CMV-seropositive.

This sequence joins TRBV6-6 and TRBJ1-5; 10 bases are shared with TRBD1. Germline CDR1 MNHNY, CDR2 SVGAGI (reference sequence). The CDR3 contains 16 residues. V lost 4 bases to trimming and J lost 6 bases; unmatched junction nucleotides: 9. The CDR3 is CASSSRDRGGIQPQHF. CDR3 DNA: TGTGCCAGCAGTTCCCGGGACAGGGGTGGAATTCAGCCCCAGCATTTT.

The CDR3 reads CASSLVGTDTQYF. The CDR3 nucleotides read TGTGCCAGCAGCTTAGTTGGGACTGATACGCAGTATTTT. This chain connects TRBV7-9 to TRBJ2-3, with TRBD2 as a possible D gene (6 bases). Deletions cut 1 base from V and 6 bases from J, with 8 bases between. The germline V gene has CDR1 SEHNR and CDR2 FQNEAQ (reference sequence). The CDR3 has 13 amino acids.

The chain uses TRBV19 and TRBJ2-7; 8 bases are a match to TRBD1. The CDR3 sequence is 14 residues long. The V gene's germline CDR1 is LNHDA and CDR2 SQIVND (reference sequence). Trimming took 5 bases from V and 5 from J; bases not matched to a gene: 8. The CDR3 DNA follows: TGTGCCAGTAGTGCCAGGGGGCGAATAGACGAGCAGTACTTC. Amino acids: CASSARGRIDEQYF. The variable domain in full, completed from reference TRBV19 and TRBJ2-7, reads DGGITQSPKYLFRKEGQNVTLSCEQNLNHDAMYWYRQDPGQGLRLIYYSQIVNDFQKGDIAEGYSVSREKKESFPLTVTSAQKNPTAFYLCASSARGRIDEQYFGPGTRLTVT.

This chain joins TRBV5-8 and TRBJ1-5; 9 bases match TRBD1. Germline CDR1 and CDR2: SGHTS and YDEGEE. Trimming at V came to 4 bases and at J to 2 bases, leaving 10 bases not matched to a gene. There are 17 residues in the CDR3. The CDR3 region has the DNA TGTGCCAGCAGCGCCTGGACAGGGGATTTCGGCAATCAGCCCCAGCATTTT. Residues: CASSAWTGDFGNQPQHF. The full variable domain, rest sourced from reference TRBV5-8 and TRBJ1-5, is EAGVTQSPTHLIKTRGQQATLRCSPISGHTSVYWYQQALGLGLQFLLWYDEGEERNRGNFPPRFSGRQFPNYSSELNVNALELEDSALYLCASSAWTGDFGNQPQHFGDGTRLSIL.

V and J are TRBV19 and TRBJ1-3; D may be TRBD1 (5 bases). This CDR3 spans 14 amino acids. From germline, CDR1 is LNHDA and CDR2 SQIVND (reference sequence). V lost 10 bases and J 3 bases, leaving 16 bases between the germline ends. This CDR3 reads CATTLRQGGNTIYF. CDR3 sequence (DNA): TGTGCCACCACACTACGCCAGGGTGGAAACACCATATATTTT.

The chain joins TRBV5-4 to TRBJ2-2; 10 positions match TRBD1. V was clipped by 2 bases and J by 4 bases; unmatched bases: 11. There are 18 residues in the CDR3. Germline loops: CDR1 SGHNT, CDR2 YYREEE (reference sequence). CDR3 coding DNA: TGTGCCAGCAGCTTAAACCGGGACAGGGGACTTAGCACCGGGGAGCTGTTTTTT. It specifies CASSLNRDRGLSTGELFF. Filled out from reference TRBV5-4 and TRBJ2-2, the complete variable domain reads ETGVTQSPTHLIKTRGQQVTLRCSSQSGHNTVSWYQQALGQGPQFIFQYYREEENGRGNFPPRFSGLQFPNYSSELNVNALELDDSALYLCASSLNRDRGLSTGELFFGEGSRLTVL.

The chain recombines TRBV19 with TRBJ1-1, with 7 bases identical to TRBD1. CDR3 size: 12 residues. V was clipped by 7 bases and J by 4 bases; unmatched bases: 3. Germline V gene data show CDR1 as LNHDA and CDR2 as SQIVND (reference sequence). CDR3 DNA: TGTGCCAGTAATGCAGGGGGCACTGAAGCTTTCTTT. As protein: CASNAGGTEAFF. Drawing the rest from reference TRBV19 and TRBJ1-1, the complete variable domain is DGGITQSPKYLFRKEGQNVTLSCEQNLNHDAMYWYRQDPGQGLRLIYYSQIVNDFQKGDIAEGYSVSREKKESFPLTVTSAQKNPTAFYLCASNAGGTEAFFGQGTRLTVV.

The gene calls are TRBV7-2 and TRBJ2-1; a weak D match, TRBD1 (6 bases). V lost 5 bases and J 4 bases, leaving 15 bases between the germline ends. The CDR3 runs 15 residues. Germline CDR1 SGHTA, CDR2 FQGNSA. CDR3 protein: CASSLRTASYNEQFF. Written as DNA, the CDR3 is TGTGCCAGCAGCCTCCGGACAGCGTCGTACAATGAGCAGTTCTTC.

The table lists this clone with a few counts. The chain recombines TRBV18 with TRBJ2-5, with TRBD2 matching 7 bases. The DNA end lines up better with TRBJ2-7; the J call may be wrong. The CDR3 contains 15 residues. CDR1 and CDR2 from the germline V gene are KGHSH and LQKENI. CDR3 residues: CASSPGASGTYEQYF. CDR3 DNA sequence: TGTGCCAGCTCACCAGGAGCTAGCGGTACCTACGAGCAGTACTTC.

The gene calls are TRBV7-2 and TRBJ2-5; unclear D gene. The CDR3 extends over 14 amino acids. V was clipped by 5 bases and J by 4 bases, with 14 bases between them. Per the germline V gene, CDR1 is SGHTA and CDR2 is FQGNSA. The CDR3 here is CASSTPGVRETQYF. The CDR3, as DNA: TGTGCCAGCAGCACCCCGGGTGTTCGAGAGACCCAGTACTTC.

The rearrangement uses TRBV9 and TRBJ2-1; TRBD1 is a possible D gene (5 bases). The CDR3 is 15 residues long. V was clipped by 3 bases and J by 2 bases, with 12 bases between them. The germline gives CDR1 SGDLS, CDR2 YYNGEE. CDR3 region: CASSGGGGAYNEQFF. CDR3 in DNA: TGTGCCAGCAGCGGGGGCGGTGGTGCCTACAATGAGCAGTTCTTC.

The J gene is TRBJ2-5, the V gene TRBV5-6; 7 positions match TRBD1. Losses at the gene ends were 4 bases for V and 5 bases for J; bases not matched to a gene: 8. CDR1 is SGHDT and CDR2 is YYEEEE in the germline V gene. CDR3 length: 14 residues. CDR3 amino acids: CASSRGQEGETQYF. In nucleotides, the CDR3 is TGTGCCAGCAGCCGAGGACAGGAAGGGGAGACCCAGTACTTC.

The rearrangement links TRBV27 to TRBJ2-5; D remains ambiguous. The DNA end lines up better with TRBJ2-7; the J call may be wrong. CDR1 is MNHEY and CDR2 is SMNVEV in the germline V gene (reference sequence). This CDR3 has 14 amino acids. The CDR3 DNA is TGTGCCAGCAGTGTATACCACCAAGACTACGAGCAGTACTTC. It yields the protein CASSVYHQDYEQYF.

This chain connects TRBV19 to TRBJ1-1, with D tentatively TRBD1 (5 bases). Trimming stripped 5 bases from V and 4 bases from J, with 11 bases between. Germline CDR1 reads LNHDA; CDR2 reads SQIVND (reference sequence). The CDR3 loop spans 13 amino acids. This chain's CDR3 is CASSLQGGTEAFF. The CDR3 DNA reads as TGTGCCAGTAGTCTTCAGGGAGGCACTGAAGCTTTCTTT.

This chain uses TRBV5-4 with TRBJ2-1; TRBD2 agrees at 8 bases. The CDR3 contains 15 residues. CDR1 is SGHNT, CDR2 YYREEE, per germline (reference sequence). Trimming took 3 bases from V and 9 from J; bases not matched to a gene: 11. The CDR3 reads CASSSTGTSNSEQFF. The CDR3 DNA sequence: TGTGCCAGCAGCTCTACCGGGACTAGTAATAGTGAGCAGTTCTTC.

Comment on this clone: The same CDR3 can be traced to other DNA sequences in this sample. The rearrangement joins TRBV5-1 to TRBJ2-3; D perhaps matches TRBD2 (6 bases). Germline CDR1 is SGHRS and CDR2 is YFSETQ. The CDR3 runs to 14 residues. V lost 4 bases and J lost 0, with 9 bases in between. The CDR3 loop is CASSPGTSTDTQYF. CDR3 in DNA: TGCGCCAGCAGCCCCGGGACTAGCACAGATACGCAGTATTTT.

The chain combines TRBV28 with TRBJ2-5; TRBD1 matches 10 bases. Losses at the gene ends were 3 bases for V and 5 bases for J; bases not matched to a gene: 9. Germline CDR1 reads MDHEN; CDR2 reads SYDVKM. The CDR3 covers 16 residues. The CDR3 nucleotides are TGTGCCAGCAGTTTGGGGACAGGGGTAGTAGGGGAGACCCAGTACTTC. Residues: CASSLGTGVVGETQYF.